Each of the 5 T cell receptor beta chains below was sequenced from the same sample in a study of blood T cells in healthy people across ages. A second roughly 7 to 12 cycle PCR used barcoded and J-beta primers. One entry per CDR3 protein, called by TCRdb with MiXCR from the 5' RACE reads. Of fewer than 750,000 distinct CDR3 sequences listed, approximately 52% are singletons. Input material: blood. Receptors were obtained from an elderly woman in good health.

This chain links TRBV19 with TRBJ1-5; 9 nucleotides align to TRBD1. The length of the CDR3 is 17 residues. Germline CDR1 reads LNHDA; CDR2 reads SQIVND (reference sequence). J lost 1 base, V lost 8 bases, and 12 bases had no gene match. CDR3 coding DNA: TGTGCCAGTCACCGGACAGGGGATCAATTAAGCAATCAGCCCCAGCATTTT. It encodes CASHRTGDQLSNQPQHF.

The chain uses TRBV15 and TRBJ2-1; TRBD2 matches 7 bases. Germline CDR1 and CDR2: LNHNV and YYDKDF (reference sequence). This CDR3 is built from 17 residues. Unmatched junction bases numbered 18, after V lost 5 bases and J lost 8 bases. The CDR3 loop reads CATSLRWRETIGDEQFF. The CDR3 DNA sequence: TGTGCCACCAGCCTCCGGTGGCGGGAGACAATTGGAGATGAGCAGTTCTTC.

The rearrangement joins TRBV2 to TRBJ2-3; no reliable D call. There are 13 residues in the CDR3. Germline lookup yields CDR1 SNHLY and CDR2 FYNNEI. V lost 4 bases, J lost 4 bases, and 9 bases lay in between. CDR3 sequence reads: CASSGNSADTQYF. In nucleotides, the CDR3 is TGTGCCAGCAGTGGAAACAGCGCAGATACGCAGTATTTT. The full variable domain, with the rest looked up from reference TRBV2 and TRBJ2-3, is EPEVTQTPSHQVTQMGQEVILRCVPISNHLYFYWYRQILGQKVEFLVSFYNNEISEKSEIFDDQFSVERPDGSNFTLKIRSTKLEDSAMYFCASSGNSADTQYFGPGTRLTVL.

This clonotype was seen a few times. This chain uses TRBV12-3 or TRBV12-4 with TRBJ2-3, with 8 bases matching TRBD2. V was pared by 3 bases and J by 4 bases, with 15 bases of the junction left unmatched. The CDR3 has 18 residues. The CDR3 loop reads CASSLVLGGSGSADTQYF. The CDR3 coding sequence is TGTGCCAGCAGTTTGGTTTTGGGAGGCAGCGGGAGTGCAGATACGCAGTATTTT.

Comment on this clonotype: A much larger clone lies one base from this, so it may be a read error. This chain joins TRBV6-6 and TRBJ2-7; no definite D call. Trimming stripped 2 bases from V and 2 bases from J, with 10 bases between. The CDR3 spans 14 residues. Germline CDR1 is MNHNY and CDR2 is SVGAGI (reference sequence). The CDR3 nucleotides are TGTGCCAGCAGTTACGTGCAGAGGACCTACGAGCAGTACTTC. It encodes CASSYVQRTYEQYF.